These 2 T cell receptor beta chains came from one sample sequenced in a study of T cells in Graves' hyperthyroidism and ophthalmopathy. RNA transcripts yielded amplified TCR beta CDR3 regions. A first-round RT-PCR of the TCR CDR3 used the HTBI primer set. From the multiplex PCR reads, TCRdb called clonotypes with MiXCR, one entry per CDR3 protein. The sample carries a few hundred thousand distinct CDR3 sequences, more than 15% recorded once. The sample taken for sequencing was blood. These receptor sequences come from a woman between 35 and 50 years old with Graves' ophthalmopathy.

In its sample, this clonotype was seen many times. The chain uses TRBV11-2 and TRBJ2-1; 11 nucleotides line up with TRBD1. J gave up 6 bases and V 5 bases, and 6 bases lay outside the gene matches. The CDR3 consists of 15 residues. Germline V gene lookup returns CDR1 SGHAT and CDR2 FQNNGV. The CDR3 DNA is TGTGCCAGCAGCCCCTGGGACAGGGGGAGCAATGAGCAGTTCTTC. Protein: CASSPWDRGSNEQFF.

This clonotype was seen repeatedly, ten times or more. This sequence joins TRBV3-1 and TRBJ2-2, with unresolved D. CDR3 length: 14 amino acids. Looked up from germline, CDR1 is LGHDT and CDR2 is YNNKEL (reference sequence). Trimming cost V 4 bases and J 11 bases, with 17 bases left between them. CDR3 in amino acids: CASSLSNRRGELFF. The CDR3 DNA reads as TGTGCCAGCAGCCTTAGTAATAGGAGAGGAGAGCTGTTTTTT.